This passage covers 27 T cell receptor beta chains from one sample sequenced in a study of blood T cell repertoires in COVID-19. Libraries were prepared by immunoSEQ multiplex PCR; TCRdb keeps only in-frame clonotypes and omits some of them. The top ten hold roughly a tenth of the sample, which has a few hundred thousand clones, roughly 86% seen once. Sequenced material: peripheral blood. All receptors derive from a woman between 50 and 59 years old with COVID-19, enrolled during active disease.

V is TRBV2 and J is TRBJ2-3; 11 nucleotides line up with TRBD2. CDR3 size: 16 residues. The V gene end was trimmed by 8 bases and the J gene end by 6 bases; junction bases not matched to a gene: 13. Per germline, CDR1 SNHLY and CDR2 FYNNEI. The CDR3 nucleotides are TGTGCCAGCGCCCCTAGCGGGGGGCCAAAGCTGGATACGCAGTATTTT. This translates into CASAPSGGPKLDTQYF.

The chain carries TRBV7-2 and TRBJ1-1; D gene ambiguous. This CDR3 has 13 residues. Deletions cut 3 bases from V and 2 bases from J, with 7 bases between. Germline CDR1 and CDR2: SGHTA and FQGNSA. CDR3: CASSFQANTEAFF. The CDR3 region has the DNA TGTGCCAGCAGCTTTCAGGCCAACACTGAAGCTTTCTTT.

The chain recombines TRBV20-1 with TRBJ2-3; D is ambiguous. V was trimmed by 2 bases and J by 3 bases, leaving 3 bases between them. The CDR3 sequence is 11 residues long. Looked up from germline, CDR1 is DFQATT and CDR2 is SNEGSKA (reference sequence). CDR3 sequence (DNA): TGCAGTGCTAGACAAACAGATACGCAGTATTTT. Translation: CSARQTDTQYF.

This chain connects TRBV5-1 to TRBJ2-5; no clear D. The CDR3 covers 15 residues. From germline, CDR1 is SGHRS and CDR2 YFSETQ. Trimming pared 2 bases from V and 5 bases from J, leaving 16 bases between. CDR3 in DNA: TGCGCCAGCAGCTTAACGATAACAACCGGGGAGACCCAGTACTTC. Protein: CASSLTITTGETQYF.

The CDR3 protein is CASSSQGGSGYTF. CDR3 DNA sequence: TGTGCCAGCAGTTCCCAGGGCGGCAGTGGCTACACCTTC. The V and J genes are TRBV6-6 and TRBJ1-2; D perhaps matches TRBD1 (5 bases). Germline V lookup: CDR1 MNHNY, CDR2 SVGAGI (reference sequence). Trimming removed 4 bases from V and 7 bases from J, with 13 bases in between. The CDR3 totals 13 residues.

The chain couples TRBV2 to TRBJ2-5; 14 bases line up with TRBD2. CDR3 length: 19 amino acids. V was clipped by 5 bases and J by 0 bases; unmatched bases: 11. Germline CDR1 is SNHLY and CDR2 is FYNNEI. The CDR3 DNA follows: TGTGCCAGCAGTCTGGAGGGCCGACTAGCGGGGGGGTACCAAGAGACCCAGTACTTC. As protein: CASSLEGRLAGGYQETQYF. The complete variable domain, with remaining parts taken from reference TRBV2 and TRBJ2-5, reads EPEVTQTPSHQVTQMGQEVILRCVPISNHLYFYWYRQILGQKVEFLVSFYNNEISEKSEIFDDQFSVERPDGSNFTLKIRSTKLEDSAMYFCASSLEGRLAGGYQETQYFGPGTRLLVL.

Points on this clone: Other DNA variants within this sample encode the same CDR3. The chain is built from TRBV5-1 and TRBJ1-5; TRBD1 might be the D (6 bases). Per the germline V gene, CDR1 is SGHRS and CDR2 is YFSETQ. This CDR3 has 14 amino acids. V was cut by 0 bases and J by 5 bases, with 9 bases left in between. CDR3 coding DNA: TGCGCCAGCAGCTTGGGGGGGCGCGATCAGCCCCAGCATTTT. Translated: CASSLGGRDQPQHF.

The rearrangement uses TRBV7-8 and TRBJ2-7; 8 nucleotides line up with TRBD2. The CDR3 is 13 residues long. Germline loops: CDR1 SGHVS, CDR2 FQNEAQ. Unmatched junction bases numbered 7, after V lost 5 bases and J lost 7 bases. CDR3 in DNA: TGTGCCAGCAGCCCCGGGGGGGCTGGGGAGCAGTACTTC. This gives the protein CASSPGGAGEQYF.

This sequence joins TRBV6-5 and TRBJ2-1; 7 bases line up with TRBD1. After removal of 6 bases from V and 7 bases from J, the junction contained 12 bases not matched to a gene. The V gene's germline CDR1 is MNHEY and CDR2 SVGAGI. The CDR3 totals 15 residues. CDR3: CASSSEGAGRNEQFF. The CDR3 coding sequence is TGTGCCAGCAGCTCCGAGGGGGCAGGTAGAAATGAGCAGTTCTTC.

V gene TRBV5-8 combines with J gene TRBJ1-3; the D is unclear. This CDR3 is built from 16 residues. Trimming pared 1 base from V and 2 bases from J, leaving 13 bases between. Germline V gives CDR1 SGHTS, CDR2 YDEGEE. The DNA for the CDR3 is TGTGCCAGCAGCTTGAGAGGCGGGAATCCTGGAAACACCATATATTTT. This translates into CASSLRGGNPGNTIYF.

This chain connects TRBV9 to TRBJ2-3; TRBD2 agrees at 10 bases. From germline, CDR1 is SGDLS and CDR2 YYNGEE. The junction had 7 bases not matched to a gene; V was cut back by 2 bases and J by 4 bases. The CDR3 is 16 amino acids. The CDR3 DNA reads TGTGCCAGCAGCGTCGGAAGCGGGGGGGCCGCAGATACGCAGTATTTT. Protein: CASSVGSGGAADTQYF.

The V gene is TRBV29-1, the J gene TRBJ1-3; no clear D. Germline assignment: CDR1 SQVTM and CDR2 ANQGSEA. The CDR3 has 11 amino acids. Trimming stripped 7 bases from V and 4 bases from J, with 8 bases between. CDR3 sequence reads: CSGQVGNTIYF. In nucleotides, the CDR3 is TGCAGCGGGCAGGTGGGAAACACCATATATTTT.

This chain's CDR3 is CASSRGLAGITGELFF. CDR3 bases: TGTGCCAGCAGCCGCGGACTAGCGGGGATCACCGGGGAGCTGTTTTTT. This chain uses TRBV11-1 with TRBJ2-2; 12 bases line up with TRBD2. CDR1 and CDR2 (germline): SGHAT, FQDESV (reference sequence). The CDR3 has 16 amino acids. Trimming removed 5 bases from V and 4 bases from J; junction bases left unmatched: 5.

The V and J genes are TRBV7-6 and TRBJ2-7; D ambiguous. There are 13 residues in the CDR3. The V gene lost 6 bases and the J gene lost 3 bases, with 12 bases spanning the gap. The germline gives CDR1 SGHVS, CDR2 FNYEAQ. The CDR3 region is CASRPLGNYEQYF. DNA for the CDR3: TGTGCCAGCAGACCCCTAGGAAACTACGAGCAGTACTTC.

This clone was seen a single time. J is TRBJ2-1 and V is TRBV2; TRBD2 matches 9 bases. V was clipped by 6 bases and J by 6 bases; unmatched bases: 3. Germline-derived CDR1 and CDR2 are SNHLY and FYNNEI. The CDR3 extends over 13 amino acids. CDR3 DNA sequence: TGTGCCAGCAGGCCTAGCGGGGTCAATGAGCAGTTCTTC. Protein: CASRPSGVNEQFF.

The gene calls are TRBV3-1 (or the pseudogene TRBV3-2) and TRBJ1-4; 7 bases are shared with TRBD1. The V gene's germline CDR1 is LGHDT and CDR2 YNNKEL (reference sequence). The CDR3 runs to 16 residues. V was clipped by 1 base and J by 5 bases; unmatched bases: 7. This chain's CDR3 is CASSQGPGGGNEKLFF. The CDR3 nucleotides are TGTGCCAGCAGCCAAGGTCCGGGAGGGGGCAATGAAAAACTGTTTTTT.

The chain has TRBV24-1 and TRBJ1-5; 7 bases map to TRBD1. The CDR3 contains 15 residues. V trimming: 4 bases; J trimming: 3 bases; junction bases outside the gene matches: 5. The V gene's germline CDR1 is KGHDR and CDR2 SFDVKD. CDR3 protein: CATSEGGQINQPQHF. The CDR3 region has the DNA TGTGCCACCAGTGAAGGGGGACAGATCAATCAGCCCCAGCATTTT.

This clone was counted a few times. The rearrangement links TRBV19 to TRBJ2-2; 11 nucleotides agree with TRBD2. The CDR3 extends over 15 amino acids. With V trimmed by 4 bases and J by 7 bases, 5 bases remained unmatched. Looked up from germline, CDR1 is LNHDA and CDR2 is SQIVND (reference sequence). Here the CDR3 reads CASSTSGGNLGELFF. Written as DNA, the CDR3 is TGTGCCAGTAGTACTAGCGGGGGGAATCTCGGGGAGCTGTTTTTT.

This clone came up many times. This sequence joins TRBV7-9 and TRBJ1-1, with D possibly being TRBD1 (6 bases). Germline V gives CDR1 SEHNR, CDR2 FQNEAQ (reference sequence). V dropped 0 bases and J dropped 11 bases, with 19 bases sitting between them. The CDR3 is 15 amino acids. As DNA, the CDR3 is TGTGCCAGCAGCTTAGCTTCGGGGGGGCAGGAGAACGCTTTCTTT. Its translation is CASSLASGGQENAFF.

V gene TRBV10-2 combines with J gene TRBJ2-1; 12 nucleotides align to TRBD2. Trimming at V came to 4 bases and at J to 4 bases, leaving 8 bases not matched to a gene. This CDR3 has 17 amino acids. Germline V CDR1 and CDR2: WSHSY, SAAADI. The CDR3 loop is CASSARLAGAAYNEQFF. As DNA, the CDR3 is TGCGCCAGCAGTGCCAGACTAGCGGGGGCCGCTTACAATGAGCAGTTCTTC.

V is TRBV19 and J is TRBJ2-7; 8 bases map to TRBD1. This CDR3 has 14 residues. Germline assignment: CDR1 LNHDA and CDR2 SQIVND (reference sequence). V lost 7 bases and J lost 1; bases outside the gene matches: 6. CDR3 DNA sequence: TGTGCCAGTATGACGACAGGGGAGTCCTACGAGCAGTACTTC. Translated: CASMTTGESYEQYF.

This clone was picked up one time. V is TRBV5-1 and J is TRBJ2-1; 10 bases line up with TRBD2. Germline trimming cut 0 bases from V and 10 bases from J; bases unmatched to any gene: 7. The CDR3 totals 15 residues. CDR1 is SGHRS, CDR2 YFSETQ, per germline. CDR3 coding DNA: TGCGCCAGCAGCTTGGCCCCTCTAGCGGGGGCCGAGCAGTTCTTC. This encodes CASSLAPLAGAEQFF.

The genes are TRBV12-5 and TRBJ2-7; D might be TRBD2 (6 bases). Trimming cost V 2 bases and J 3 bases, with 14 bases left between them. The CDR3 loop spans 15 amino acids. The germline V gene has CDR1 LGHNT and CDR2 FRNRAP. CDR3 nucleotide sequence: TGTGCTAGTGGTTTGATGGTCCGGGGGATCTACGAGCAGTACGTC. Its translation is CASGLMVRGIYEQYV.

The chain carries TRBV12-3 or TRBV12-4 and TRBJ2-5; possible D gene TRBD2, 5 bases. The CDR3 sequence is 13 residues long. V was clipped by 6 bases and J by 2 bases, with 10 bases between them. Here the CDR3 DNA reads TGTGCCAGCAGCCGAGACTATCAAGAGACCCAGTACTTC. This codes for CASSRDYQETQYF.

The CDR3 nucleotides are TGTGCAAGCCGACGGACAGGGAACTCCTACGAGCAGTACTTC. Amino acids: CASRRTGNSYEQYF. The chain carries TRBV12-2 and TRBJ2-7; the table assigns TRBD1, which was not confirmed against the DNA. TRBV12-2 is labeled a pseudogene. This CDR3 has 14 amino acids.

The gene calls are TRBV24-1 and TRBJ2-3, with D unresolved. This CDR3 region has 13 residues. V was clipped by 6 bases and J by 0 bases, with 6 bases between them. Per the germline V gene, CDR1 is KGHDR and CDR2 is SFDVKD. The CDR3 DNA sequence: TGTGCCACCAGTTTGGCCAGCACAGATACGCAGTATTTT. Protein: CATSLASTDTQYF.

The gene calls are TRBV7-2 and TRBJ1-5; D not certain. The CDR3 contains 14 residues. Trimming took off 6 bases at V and 4 bases at J, with 13 bases between the two ends. Per germline, CDR1 SGHTA and CDR2 FQGNSA. The CDR3 loop reads CASRFKGGNQPQHF. The CDR3 nucleotides read TGTGCCAGCAGATTTAAAGGAGGGAATCAGCCCCAGCATTTT.